This T cell receptor beta chain was retrieved from a study of T cell responses to AZD1222 COVID-19 vaccine. Clones were read by immunoSEQ multiplex PCR, and TCRdb kept only the in-frame ones, dropping some. The sample consists of 66,000 or so clones, 87% of them appearing once. The CDR3 contains 15 residues. CDR1 and CDR2 (germline): LGHDT, YNNKEL (reference sequence). V trimming: 2 bases; J trimming: 2 bases; junction bases outside the gene matches: 6. On this clone: Its antigen is unidentified.

Study-level results: Vaccine-associated CD4 TCRs spanned spike, dominant at 160-218 and 743-854.

The source is an adult in good health. The chain uses TRBV3-1 (or the pseudogene TRBV3-2) and TRBJ2-7; 7 positions match TRBD2. Sequencing was performed on peripheral blood, taken on day 0 of AZD1222 vaccination. CDR3 bases: TGTGCCAGCAGCCAATCCCCTGGACTAGCCTACGAGCAGTACTTC. Its translation is CASSQSPGLAYEQYF.